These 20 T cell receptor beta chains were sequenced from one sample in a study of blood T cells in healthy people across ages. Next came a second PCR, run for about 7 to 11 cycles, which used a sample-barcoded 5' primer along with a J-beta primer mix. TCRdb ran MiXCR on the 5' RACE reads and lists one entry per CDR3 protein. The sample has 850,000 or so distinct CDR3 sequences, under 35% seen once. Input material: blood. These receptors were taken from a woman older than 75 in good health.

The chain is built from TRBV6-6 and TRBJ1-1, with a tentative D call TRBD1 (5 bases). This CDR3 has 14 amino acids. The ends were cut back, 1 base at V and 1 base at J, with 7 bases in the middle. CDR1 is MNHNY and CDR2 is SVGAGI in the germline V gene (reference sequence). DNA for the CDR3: TGTGCCAGCAGTTACTATACAGGGAACACTGAAGCTTTCTTT. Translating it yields CASSYYTGNTEAFF.

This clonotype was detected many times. DNA for the CDR3: TGCGCCAGCAGCTCTCAGGGTCCCCCAGATACGCAGTATTTT. Encoded protein: CASSSQGPPDTQYF. The chain joins TRBV5-1 to TRBJ2-3; D is possibly TRBD1 (5 bases). This CDR3 region has 14 residues. Looked up from germline, CDR1 is SGHRS and CDR2 is YFSETQ. The V end was cut by 3 bases, the J end by 4 bases, with 12 bases between.

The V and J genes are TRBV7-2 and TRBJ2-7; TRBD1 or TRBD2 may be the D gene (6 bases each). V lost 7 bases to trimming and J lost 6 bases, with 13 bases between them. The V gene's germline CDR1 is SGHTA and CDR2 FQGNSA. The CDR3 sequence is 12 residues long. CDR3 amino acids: CASTLKGGEQYF. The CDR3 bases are TGTGCCAGCACCCTTAAGGGGGGCGAGCAGTACTTC.

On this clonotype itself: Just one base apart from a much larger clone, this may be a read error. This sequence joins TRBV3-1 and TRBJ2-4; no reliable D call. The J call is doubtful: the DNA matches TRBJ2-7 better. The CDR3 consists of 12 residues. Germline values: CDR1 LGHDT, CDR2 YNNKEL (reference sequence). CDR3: CAGSQGNYEQYF. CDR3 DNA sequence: TGTGCCGGCAGCCAAGGCAACTACGAGCAGTACTTC.

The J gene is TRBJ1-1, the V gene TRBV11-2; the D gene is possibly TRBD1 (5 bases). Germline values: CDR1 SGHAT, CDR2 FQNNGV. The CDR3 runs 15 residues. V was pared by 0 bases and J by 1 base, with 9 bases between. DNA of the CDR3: TGTGCCAGCAGCTTAGATCCGGGGCAGAACACTGAAGCTTTCTTT. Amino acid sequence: CASSLDPGQNTEAFF.

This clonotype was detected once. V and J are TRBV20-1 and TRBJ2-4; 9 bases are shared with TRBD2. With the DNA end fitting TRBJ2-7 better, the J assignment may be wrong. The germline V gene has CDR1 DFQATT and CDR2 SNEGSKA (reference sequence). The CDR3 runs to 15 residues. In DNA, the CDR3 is TGCAGTGCTAGGGATGACAGCGGGAGGTGGTACGAGCAGTACTTC. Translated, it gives CSARDDSGRWYEQYF.

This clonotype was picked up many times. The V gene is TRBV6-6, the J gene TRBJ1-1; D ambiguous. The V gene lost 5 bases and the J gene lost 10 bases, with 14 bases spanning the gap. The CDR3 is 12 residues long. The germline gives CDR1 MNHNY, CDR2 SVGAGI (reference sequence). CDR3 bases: TGTGCCAGCAGTCCAACGCGGGTGGCAGCTTTCTTT. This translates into CASSPTRVAAFF.

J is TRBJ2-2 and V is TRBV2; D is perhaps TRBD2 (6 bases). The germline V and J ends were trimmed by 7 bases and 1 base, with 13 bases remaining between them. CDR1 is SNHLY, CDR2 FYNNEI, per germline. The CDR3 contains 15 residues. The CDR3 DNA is TGTGCCAGCACCATTCTCGGGGGGAACACCGGGGAGCTGTTTTTT. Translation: CASTILGGNTGELFF. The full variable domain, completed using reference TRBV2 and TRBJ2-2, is EPEVTQTPSHQVTQMGQEVILRCVPISNHLYFYWYRQILGQKVEFLVSFYNNEISEKSEIFDDQFSVERPDGSNFTLKIRSTKLEDSAMYFCASTILGGNTGELFFGEGSRLTVL.

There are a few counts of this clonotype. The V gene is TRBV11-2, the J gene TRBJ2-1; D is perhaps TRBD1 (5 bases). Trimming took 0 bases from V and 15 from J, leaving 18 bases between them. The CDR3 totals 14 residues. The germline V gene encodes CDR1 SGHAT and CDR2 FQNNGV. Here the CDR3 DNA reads TGTGCCAGCAGCTTAGATCTTCAGGGCCCCCGGTGGTTCTTC. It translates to CASSLDLQGPRWFF.

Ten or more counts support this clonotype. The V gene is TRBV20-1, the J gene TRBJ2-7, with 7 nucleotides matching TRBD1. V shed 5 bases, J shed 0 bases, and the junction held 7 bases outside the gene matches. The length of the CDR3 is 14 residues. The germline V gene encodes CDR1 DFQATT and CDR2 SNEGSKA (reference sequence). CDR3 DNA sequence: TGCAGTGCTCCCTCGGGACAGCTCTCCTACGAGCAGTACTTC. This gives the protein CSAPSGQLSYEQYF.

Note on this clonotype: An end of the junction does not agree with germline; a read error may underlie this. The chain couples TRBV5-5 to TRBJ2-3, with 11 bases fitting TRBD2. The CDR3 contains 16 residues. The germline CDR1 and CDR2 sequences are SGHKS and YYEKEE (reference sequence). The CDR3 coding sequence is TGTGTCAGCAGCCTCGGGACTAGCGGCTCCACAGATACGCAGTATTTT. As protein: CVSSLGTSGSTDTQYF.

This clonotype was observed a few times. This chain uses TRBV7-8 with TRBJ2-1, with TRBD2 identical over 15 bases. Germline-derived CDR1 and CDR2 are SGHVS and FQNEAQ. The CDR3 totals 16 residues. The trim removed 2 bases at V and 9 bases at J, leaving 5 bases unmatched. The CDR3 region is CASSLIGLAGGSEQFF. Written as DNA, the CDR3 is TGTGCCAGCAGCTTAATTGGACTAGCGGGAGGGTCTGAGCAGTTCTTC. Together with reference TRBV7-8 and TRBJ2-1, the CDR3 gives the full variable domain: GAGVSQSPRYKVAKRGQDVALRCDPISGHVSLFWYQQALGQGPEFLTYFQNEAQLDKSGLPSDRFFAERPEGSVSTLKIQRTQQEDSAVYLCASSLIGLAGGSEQFFGPGTRLTVL.

The DNA of the CDR3 is TGTGCCATCAGTGAGTCTAGCGGGAGGCCCCCTTACACAGATACGCAGTATTTT. It yields the protein CAISESSGRPPYTDTQYF. This rearrangement joins TRBV10-3 to TRBJ2-3; 10 bases map to TRBD2. The V segment lost 0 bases and the J segment 2 bases; nucleotides outside the gene matches: 8. The CDR3 runs to 18 residues. CDR1 and CDR2 (germline): ENHRY, SYGVKD.

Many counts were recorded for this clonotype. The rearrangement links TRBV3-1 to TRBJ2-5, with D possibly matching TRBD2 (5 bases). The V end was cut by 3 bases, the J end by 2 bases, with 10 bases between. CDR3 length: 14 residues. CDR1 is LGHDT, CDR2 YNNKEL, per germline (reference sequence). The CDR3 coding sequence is TGTGCCAGCAGCCATTTCAGGAGGCAAGAGACCCAGTACTTC. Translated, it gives CASSHFRRQETQYF.

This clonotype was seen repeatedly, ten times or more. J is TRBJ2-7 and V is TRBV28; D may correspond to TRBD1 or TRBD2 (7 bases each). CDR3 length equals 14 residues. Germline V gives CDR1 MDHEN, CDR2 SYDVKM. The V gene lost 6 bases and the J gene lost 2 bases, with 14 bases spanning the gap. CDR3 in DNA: TGTGCCAGCAGAAGCGGGACAGCAACCTACGAGCAGTACTTC. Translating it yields CASRSGTATYEQYF. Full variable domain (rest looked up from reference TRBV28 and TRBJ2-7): DVKVTQSSRYLVKRTGEKVFLECVQDMDHENMFWYRQDPGLGLRLIYFSYDVKMKEKGDIPEGYSVSREKKERFSLILESASTNQTSMYLCASRSGTATYEQYFGPGTRLTVT.

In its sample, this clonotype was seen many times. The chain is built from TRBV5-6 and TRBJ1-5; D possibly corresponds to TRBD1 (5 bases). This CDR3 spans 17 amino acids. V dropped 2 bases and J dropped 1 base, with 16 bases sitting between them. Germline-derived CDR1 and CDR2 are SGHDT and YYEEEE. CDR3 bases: TGTGCCAGCAGCTTAGCAAGCGGCAGGGCGAGCAATCAGCCCCAGCATTTT. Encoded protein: CASSLASGRASNQPQHF.

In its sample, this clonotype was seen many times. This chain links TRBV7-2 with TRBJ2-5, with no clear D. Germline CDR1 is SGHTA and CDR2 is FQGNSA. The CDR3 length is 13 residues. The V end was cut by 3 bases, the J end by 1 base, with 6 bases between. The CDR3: CASSFGPQETQYF. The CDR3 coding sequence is TGTGCCAGCAGCTTTGGCCCCCAAGAGACCCAGTACTTC.

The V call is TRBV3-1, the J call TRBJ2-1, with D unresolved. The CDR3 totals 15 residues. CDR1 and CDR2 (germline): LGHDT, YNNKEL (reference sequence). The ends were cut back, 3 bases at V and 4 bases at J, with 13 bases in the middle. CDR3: CASSHTHRAYNEQFF. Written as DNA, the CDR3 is TGTGCCAGCAGCCACACCCATAGGGCGTACAATGAGCAGTTCTTC.

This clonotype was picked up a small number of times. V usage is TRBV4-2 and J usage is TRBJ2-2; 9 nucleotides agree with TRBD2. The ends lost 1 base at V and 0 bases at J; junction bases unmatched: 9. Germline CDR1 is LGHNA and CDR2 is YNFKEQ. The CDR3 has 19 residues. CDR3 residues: CASSQVWPTSGANTGELFF. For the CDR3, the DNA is TGTGCCAGCAGCCAAGTGTGGCCGACTAGCGGAGCGAACACCGGGGAGCTGTTTTTT.

This CDR3 reads CASSLALLGAGELFF. In DNA form, the CDR3 reads TGTGCCAGCAGCTTAGCGCTACTAGGGGCCGGGGAGCTGTTTTTT. The genes are TRBV7-2 and TRBJ2-2; D is perhaps TRBD1 or TRBD2 (5 bases each). Germline CDR1 SGHTA, CDR2 FQGNSA. The V and J ends lost 0 bases and 6 bases respectively, with 11 bases between them. The CDR3 covers 15 residues.